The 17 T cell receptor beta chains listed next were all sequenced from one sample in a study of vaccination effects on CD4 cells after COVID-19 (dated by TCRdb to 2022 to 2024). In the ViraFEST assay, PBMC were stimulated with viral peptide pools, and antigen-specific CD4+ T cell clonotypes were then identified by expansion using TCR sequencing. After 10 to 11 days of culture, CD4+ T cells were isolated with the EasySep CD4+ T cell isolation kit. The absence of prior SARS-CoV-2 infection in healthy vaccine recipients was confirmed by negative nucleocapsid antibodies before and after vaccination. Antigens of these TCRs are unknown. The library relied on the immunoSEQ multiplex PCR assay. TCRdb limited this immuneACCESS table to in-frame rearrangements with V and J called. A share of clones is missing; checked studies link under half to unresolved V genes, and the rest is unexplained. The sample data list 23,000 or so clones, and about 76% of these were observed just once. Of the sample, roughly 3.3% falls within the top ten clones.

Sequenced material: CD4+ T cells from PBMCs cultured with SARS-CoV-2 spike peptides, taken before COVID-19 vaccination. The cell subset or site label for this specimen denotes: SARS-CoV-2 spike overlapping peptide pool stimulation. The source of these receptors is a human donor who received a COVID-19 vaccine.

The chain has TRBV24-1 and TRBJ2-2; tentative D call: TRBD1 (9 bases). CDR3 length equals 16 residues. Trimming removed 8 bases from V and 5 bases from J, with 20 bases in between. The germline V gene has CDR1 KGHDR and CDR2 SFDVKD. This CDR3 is CATKSGRQGGTGELFF. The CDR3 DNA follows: TGTGCCACCAAAAGCGGGAGACAGGGGGGAACCGGGGAGCTGTTTTTT.

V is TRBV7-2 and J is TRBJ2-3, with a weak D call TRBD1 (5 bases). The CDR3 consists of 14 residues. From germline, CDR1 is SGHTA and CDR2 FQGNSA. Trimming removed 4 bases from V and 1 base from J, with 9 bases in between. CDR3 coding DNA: TGTGCCAGCAGCTATACCAGGGGCACAGATACGCAGTATTTT. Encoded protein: CASSYTRGTDTQYF.

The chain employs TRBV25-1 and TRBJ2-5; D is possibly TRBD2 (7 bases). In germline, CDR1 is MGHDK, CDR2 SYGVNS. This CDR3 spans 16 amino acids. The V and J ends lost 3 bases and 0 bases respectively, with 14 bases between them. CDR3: CASSEGRGGYQETQYF. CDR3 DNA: TGTGCCAGCAGTGAGGGCAGGGGAGGGTACCAAGAGACCCAGTACTTC.

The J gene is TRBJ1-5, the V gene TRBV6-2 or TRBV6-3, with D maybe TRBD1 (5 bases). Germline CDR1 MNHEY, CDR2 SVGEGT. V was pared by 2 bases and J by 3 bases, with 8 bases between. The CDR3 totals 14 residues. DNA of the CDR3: TGTGCCAGCAGTTACGGGGGACTCAATCAGCCCCAGCATTTT. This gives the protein CASSYGGLNQPQHF.

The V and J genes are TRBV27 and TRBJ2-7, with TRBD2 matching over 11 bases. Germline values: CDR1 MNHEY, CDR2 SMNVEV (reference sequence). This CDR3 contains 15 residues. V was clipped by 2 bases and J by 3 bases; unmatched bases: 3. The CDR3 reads CASSLTSGGLYEQYF. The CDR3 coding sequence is TGTGCCAGCAGTTTAACTAGCGGGGGACTCTACGAGCAGTACTTC.

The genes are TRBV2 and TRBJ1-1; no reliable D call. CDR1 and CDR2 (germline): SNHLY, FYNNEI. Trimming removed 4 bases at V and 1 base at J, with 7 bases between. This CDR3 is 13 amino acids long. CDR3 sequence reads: CASSVLGNTEAFF. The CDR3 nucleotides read TGTGCCAGCAGTGTGTTGGGGAACACTGAAGCTTTCTTT.

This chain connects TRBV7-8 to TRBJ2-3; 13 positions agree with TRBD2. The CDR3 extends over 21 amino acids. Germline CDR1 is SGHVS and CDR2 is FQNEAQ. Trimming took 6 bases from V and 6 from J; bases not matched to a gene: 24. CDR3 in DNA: TGTGCCAGCAGGCCTAGTACGGGACTAGCGGGGATTTACCTAACTTCGGATACGCAGTATTTT. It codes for CASRPSTGLAGIYLTSDTQYF.

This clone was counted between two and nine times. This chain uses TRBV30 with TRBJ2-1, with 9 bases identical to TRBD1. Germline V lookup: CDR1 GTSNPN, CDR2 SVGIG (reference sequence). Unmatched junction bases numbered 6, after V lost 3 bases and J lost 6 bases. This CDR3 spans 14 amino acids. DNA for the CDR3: TGTGCCTGGAGCCTACAGGGGGCGGTCAATGAGCAGTTCTTC. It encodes CAWSLQGAVNEQFF.

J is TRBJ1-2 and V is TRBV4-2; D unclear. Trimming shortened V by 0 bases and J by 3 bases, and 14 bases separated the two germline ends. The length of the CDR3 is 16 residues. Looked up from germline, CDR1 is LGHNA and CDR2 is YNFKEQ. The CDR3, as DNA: TGTGCCAGCAGCCAAGATGGGAGCGCACCCTACTATGGCTACACCTTC. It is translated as CASSQDGSAPYYGYTF.

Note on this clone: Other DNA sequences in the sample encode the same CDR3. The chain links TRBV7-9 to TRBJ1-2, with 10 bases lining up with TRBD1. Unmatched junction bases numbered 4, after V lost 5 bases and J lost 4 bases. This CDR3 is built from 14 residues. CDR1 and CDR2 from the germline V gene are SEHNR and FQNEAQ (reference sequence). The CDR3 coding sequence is TGTGCCAGCAGCCCCGGACAGGGGGGCTATGGCTACACCTTC. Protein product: CASSPGQGGYGYTF.

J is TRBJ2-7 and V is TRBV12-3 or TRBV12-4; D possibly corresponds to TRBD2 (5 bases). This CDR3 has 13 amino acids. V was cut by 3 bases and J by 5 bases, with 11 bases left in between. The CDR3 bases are TGTGCCAGCAGTTTCGCGGGCTCTCACGAGCAGTACTTC. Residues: CASSFAGSHEQYF.

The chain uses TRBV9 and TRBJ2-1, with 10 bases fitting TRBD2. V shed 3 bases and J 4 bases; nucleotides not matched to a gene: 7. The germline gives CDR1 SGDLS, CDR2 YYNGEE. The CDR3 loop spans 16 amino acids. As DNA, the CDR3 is TGTGCCAGCAGCGACGCCAGTAGCGGGGGGTACAATGAGCAGTTCTTC. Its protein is CASSDASSGGYNEQFF.

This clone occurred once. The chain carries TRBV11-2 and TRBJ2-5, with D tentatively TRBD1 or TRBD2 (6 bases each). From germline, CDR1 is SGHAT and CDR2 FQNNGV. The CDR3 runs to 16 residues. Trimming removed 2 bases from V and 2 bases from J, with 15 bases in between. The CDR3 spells CASSLMVGGQQETQYF. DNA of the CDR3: TGTGCCAGCAGCTTAATGGTCGGGGGACAACAAGAGACCCAGTACTTC.

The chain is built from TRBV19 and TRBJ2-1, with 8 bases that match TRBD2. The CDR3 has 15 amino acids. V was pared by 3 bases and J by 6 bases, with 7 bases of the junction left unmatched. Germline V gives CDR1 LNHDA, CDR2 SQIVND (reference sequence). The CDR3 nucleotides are TGTGCCAGTAGTATCCAGCGGGGGATGGGCAATGAGCAGTTCTTC. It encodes CASSIQRGMGNEQFF. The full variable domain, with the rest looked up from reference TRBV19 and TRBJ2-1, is DGGITQSPKYLFRKEGQNVTLSCEQNLNHDAMYWYRQDPGQGLRLIYYSQIVNDFQKGDIAEGYSVSREKKESFPLTVTSAQKNPTAFYLCASSIQRGMGNEQFFGPGTRLTVL.

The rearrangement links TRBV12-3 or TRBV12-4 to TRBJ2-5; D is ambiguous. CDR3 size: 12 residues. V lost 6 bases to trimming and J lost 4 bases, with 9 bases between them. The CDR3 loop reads CASSPRGETQYF. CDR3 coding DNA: TGTGCCAGCAGCCCCCGAGGAGAGACCCAGTACTTC.

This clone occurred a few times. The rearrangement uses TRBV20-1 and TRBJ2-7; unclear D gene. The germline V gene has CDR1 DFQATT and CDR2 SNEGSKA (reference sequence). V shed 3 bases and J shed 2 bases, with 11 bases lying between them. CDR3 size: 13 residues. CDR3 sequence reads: CSASLNSPYEQYF. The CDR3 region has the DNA TGCAGTGCTAGTCTAAATAGCCCCTACGAGCAGTACTTC.

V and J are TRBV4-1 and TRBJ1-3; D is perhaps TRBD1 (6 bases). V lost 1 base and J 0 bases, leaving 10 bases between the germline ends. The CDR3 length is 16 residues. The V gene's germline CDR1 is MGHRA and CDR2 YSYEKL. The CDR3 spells CASSQGGGTSGNTIYF. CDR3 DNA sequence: TGCGCCAGCAGCCAAGGAGGGGGGACCTCTGGAAACACCATATATTTT.